These 10 T cell receptor beta chains originate from one sample sequenced in a study of graft-versus-host responses after intestinal transplantation. Their antigens are not known. The table came from immunoSEQ multiplex PCR; TCRdb's copy has only in-frame clones and leaves some out. The table lists roughly 50,000 clones, 80% to 95% of them singletons. The sequencing used unstimulated CD4+ T cells sorted from spleen or lymph node cells, collected before transplant. These TCRs come from a human donor who was the organ donor for an intestinal transplant.

This clone is a singleton in its sample. V is TRBV5-1 and J is TRBJ2-3, with 7 nucleotides matching TRBD1. CDR1 is SGHRS and CDR2 is YFSETQ in the germline V gene. The junction had 5 bases not matched to a gene; V was cut back by 0 bases and J by 1 base. The CDR3 has 16 residues. In DNA, the CDR3 is TGCGCCAGCAGCTTGGTTCACAGGGGTGGCACAGATACGCAGTATTTT. Residues: CASSLVHRGGTDTQYF.

CDR3 loop: CASSGQGNYGYTF. The CDR3 DNA follows: TGTGCCAGCAGTGGGCAGGGGAACTATGGCTACACCTTC. The genes are TRBV6-5 and TRBJ1-2; D might be TRBD1 (6 bases). Germline V gives CDR1 MNHEY, CDR2 SVGAGI. Trimming took 5 bases from V and 2 from J, leaving 9 bases between them. CDR3 length: 13 amino acids.

J is TRBJ2-1 and V is TRBV7-3, with TRBD2 identical over 14 bases. With 5 bases clipped from V and 7 bases from J, the junction kept 4 bases outside the gene matches. The germline CDR1 and CDR2 sequences are SGHTA and FQGTGA. The CDR3 length is 15 residues. Here the CDR3 DNA reads TGTGCCAGCAGCATCGGGACTAGCGGGAGAAATGAGCAGTTCTTC. It codes for CASSIGTSGRNEQFF.

In its sample, this clone was seen a few times. This sequence joins TRBV25-1 and TRBJ1-6; 9 bases match TRBD1. The CDR3 spans 14 residues. V shed 5 bases and J 6 bases; nucleotides not matched to a gene: 2. Germline-derived CDR1 and CDR2 are MGHDK and SYGVNS. Here the CDR3 reads CASSKTGGNSPLHF. For the CDR3, the DNA is TGTGCCAGCAGTAAGACAGGGGGTAATTCACCCCTCCACTTT.

The genes are TRBV2 and TRBJ2-1; the D gene is possibly TRBD2 (6 bases). The ends were cut back, 5 bases at V and 9 bases at J, with 14 bases in the middle. This CDR3 is built from 13 residues. Germline V gene sequence: CDR1 SNHLY, CDR2 FYNNEI. CDR3 bases: TGTGCCAGCAGTCCGGTGAGGGAGGCTGAGCAGTTCTTC. Protein sequence: CASSPVREAEQFF.

The rearrangement uses TRBV6-6 and TRBJ1-2; 9 nucleotides match TRBD1. The trim removed 7 bases at V and 4 bases at J, leaving 10 bases unmatched. This CDR3 is 15 amino acids long. Germline lookup yields CDR1 MNHNY and CDR2 SVGAGI (reference sequence). CDR3 in amino acids: CASTKGQGKAYGYTF. The DNA for the CDR3 is TGTGCCAGCACCAAGGGACAGGGAAAGGCCTATGGCTACACCTTC.

J is TRBJ2-7 and V is TRBV7-6; 7 bases are a match to TRBD2. The CDR3 runs 16 residues. CDR1 and CDR2 (germline): SGHVS, FNYEAQ. Trimming at V came to 5 bases and at J to 7 bases, leaving 17 bases not matched to a gene. This CDR3 is CASSPNRREISREQYF. CDR3 bases: TGTGCCAGCAGCCCCAACAGGCGGGAGATCTCGAGGGAGCAGTACTTC.

The chain recombines TRBV4-2 with TRBJ1-1; maybe TRBD1 (6 bases). The CDR3 spans 16 residues. Germline assignment: CDR1 LGHNA and CDR2 YNFKEQ. V lost 2 bases and J 4 bases, leaving 17 bases between the germline ends. The CDR3 nucleotides are TGTGCCAGCAGCCAACTTGGGGGAGAAGGGGGCACTGAAGCTTTCTTT. Translating it yields CASSQLGGEGGTEAFF.

This chain joins TRBV20-1 and TRBJ2-5; D is unresolved. This CDR3 is 11 amino acids long. Trimming pared 2 bases from V and 1 base from J, leaving 2 bases between. Germline V CDR1 and CDR2: DFQATT, SNEGSKA (reference sequence). Here the CDR3 DNA reads TGCAGTGCTAGACTCCAAGAGACCCAGTACTTC. It is translated as CSARLQETQYF.

This chain joins TRBV19 and TRBJ2-5, with unresolved D. Germline assignment: CDR1 LNHDA and CDR2 SQIVND (reference sequence). The CDR3 totals 13 residues. V was cut by 0 bases and J by 0 bases, with 2 bases left in between. The CDR3 loop reads CASSIDYQETQYF. CDR3 nucleotide sequence: TGTGCCAGTAGTATAGACTACCAAGAGACCCAGTACTTC.